A selection of T cell receptor beta chains follows, all from one sample in a study of blood T cell repertoires in COVID-19. Libraries were prepared by immunoSEQ multiplex PCR; TCRdb keeps only in-frame clonotypes and omits some of them. The repertoire has 250,000 to 350,000 clones, 87% of them found once; the top ten carry about 2%. The sample was peripheral blood. The receptors come from a man younger than 30 with active or convalescent COVID-19. CDR3s include the opening cysteine and the closing phenylalanine or tryptophan. D genes are given only for firm matches. Rows may omit the clone size; those that give it use once, few, many or a size class.

size,J,D,V,CDR3,DNA
-,TRBJ1-1,-,TRBV7-9,CASSQGQNTEAFF,TGTGCCAGCAGCCAAGGACAGAACACTGAAGCTTTCTTT
-,TRBJ1-5,-,TRBV19,CASSGWAANNQPQHF,TGTGCCAGTAGTGGGTGGGCAGCCAACAATCAGCCCCAGCATTTT
-,TRBJ2-1,TRBD1,TRBV7-9,CASTVSGTGTYNEQFF,TGTGCCAGCACCGTTAGTGGGACAGGGACCTACAATGAGCAGTTCTTC
-,TRBJ1-4,-,TRBV4-3,CASSSQSTNEKLFF,TGCGCCAGCAGCTCGCAGTCAACTAATGAAAAACTGTTTTTT
-,TRBJ2-2,TRBD2,TRBV6-4,CASSDKPAGEGSGELFF,TGTGCCAGCAGTGACAAGCCAGCGGGAGAAGGAAGCGGGGAGCTGTTTTTT
-,TRBJ2-7,-,TRBV7-9,CASSLVGANRNYEQYF,TGTGCCAGCAGCTTAGTGGGAGCGAATAGAAACTACGAGCAGTACTTC
once,TRBJ1-1,TRBD1,TRBV9,CASSVGGQTEAFF,TGTGCCAGCAGCGTAGGGGGACAGACTGAAGCTTTCTTT
-,TRBJ2-7,TRBD1,TRBV5-1,CASSLNPRDRSSYEQYF,TGCGCCAGCAGCTTAAACCCCCGGGACAGGAGCTCCTACGAGCAGTACTTC
-,TRBJ1-4,TRBD1,TRBV5-1,CASSLRDSATNEKLFF,TGCGCCAGCAGCCTCCGGGACAGTGCAACTAATGAAAAACTGTTTTTT
-,TRBJ2-5,-,TRBV6-5,CASSYRVQETQYF,TGTGCCAGCAGTTACCGGGTCCAAGAGACCCAGTACTTC
once,TRBJ2-3,TRBD1,TRBV13,CASSQGQGADTQYF,TGTGCCAGCAGCCAGGGACAGGGCGCAGATACGCAGTATTTT
-,TRBJ1-2,-,TRBV19,CASSIGIGRSTTGYTF,TGTGCCAGTAGTATAGGGATCGGACGATCGACTACAGGCTACACCTTC
many,TRBJ1-2,-,TRBV6-5,CASSYSTADGYTF,TGTGCCAGCAGTTACTCTACAGCCGATGGCTACACCTTC
once,TRBJ1-1,-,TRBV15,CATTEAFF,TGTGCCACCACAGAAGCTTTCTTT
once,TRBJ2-1,-,TRBV2,CASSEDHGGGLFNEQFF,TGTGCCAGCAGTGAAGATCATGGGGGGGGGCTCTTCAATGAGCAGTTCTTC
-,TRBJ2-1,TRBD1,TRBV5-1,CASSFNRGPYNEQFF,TGCGCCAGCAGCTTCAACAGGGGCCCCTACAATGAGCAGTTCTTC
-,TRBJ2-2,-,TRBV9,CASSPQSTGFGELFF,TGTGCCAGCAGCCCTCAAAGTACAGGGTTCGGGGAGCTGTTTTTT
-,TRBJ2-5,TRBD1,TRBV5-4,CASSPTTGSETQYF,TGTGCCAGCAGCCCGACGACAGGGTCGGAGACCCAGTACTTC